This T cell receptor (beta chain) was found in a study of T-cell memory formation after mild COVID-19. Study information: Clusters of TCRs were largely donor specific.

The CDR3 sequence is 16 residues long. Germline V gene lookup returns CDR1 KGHDR and CDR2 SFDVKD. Losses at the gene ends were 5 bases for V and 0 bases for J; bases not matched to a gene: 6. TCRdb reanalysed the 5' RACE reads using MiXCR and keeps one entry per CDR3 protein. The table records around 250,000 distinct CDR3 sequences, over 8.5% of them present only once. The sample comprised PBMCs or a T cell subset sorted from them (not recorded which). The chain is built from TRBV24-1 and TRBJ1-5; 7 bases agree with TRBD1. The sequence was obtained from a man between 18 and 35 years old who had mild COVID-19 (a few samples of this study predate the infection). Cell type and time point are not known. CDR3 sequence (DNA): TGTGCCACCAGTGGTGGGACAGTTAATAGCAATCAGCCCCAGCATTTT. Protein sequence: CATSGGTVNSNQPQHF.